A single sample gave rise to the 5 T cell receptor beta chains below, sequenced in a study of sequential checkpoint blockade in melanoma. Clones were read by immunoSEQ multiplex PCR, and TCRdb kept only the in-frame ones, dropping some. The table records about 2,200 clones, roughly a sixth of them present only once. The treatment here: randomized to nivolumab then ipilimumab (arm A) or the reverse (arm B). The sequencing used tumor tissue (inferred from file names), collected from a patient given nivolumab and ipilimumab in sequence. These receptors all stem from a human donor with melanoma.

This clone is labeled as medium-sized (0.01 to 0.1%). The chain recombines TRBV4-1 with TRBJ1-3; D not certain. This CDR3 has 17 residues. V lost 0 bases and J lost 6, with 18 bases in between. CDR1 is MGHRA and CDR2 is YSYEKL in the germline V gene. The CDR3 protein is CASSQDSLGQLPNTIYF. CDR3 DNA sequence: TGCGCCAGCAGCCAAGATTCTCTTGGGCAGCTACCAAACACCATATATTTT.

The genes are TRBV7-4 and TRBJ1-1; D unclear. V lost 4 bases, J lost 5 bases, and 11 bases lay in between. CDR1 and CDR2 (germline): SGHVT, SQSDAQ. This CDR3 contains 13 residues. The CDR3 DNA follows: TGTGCCAGCAGCTCCGAGATCGGAACTGAAGCTTTCTTT. Its translation: CASSSEIGTEAFF.

The genes are TRBV19 and TRBJ2-5, with 7 positions matching TRBD2. Trimming at V came to 3 bases and at J to 2 bases, leaving 6 bases not matched to a gene. Germline V lookup: CDR1 LNHDA, CDR2 SQIVND (reference sequence). The CDR3 extends over 15 amino acids. The CDR3 DNA reads as TGTGCCAGTAGTATTGGGGCGGGGGTGCAAGAGACCCAGTACTTC. Translating gives CASSIGAGVQETQYF.

V is TRBV29-1 and J is TRBJ1-2; D gene unclear. CDR1 and CDR2 from the germline V gene are SQVTM and ANQGSEA. The CDR3 contains 12 residues. V lost 4 bases, J lost 2 bases, and 8 bases lay in between. CDR3 DNA sequence: TGCAGCGTTGTGAGTCAGAACTATGGCTACACCTTC. Its protein is CSVVSQNYGYTF.

This clone was found many times. The CDR3 bases are TGTGCCAGCAGCTTAGCCAGGGGTACTGAAGCTTTCTTT. The encoded protein is CASSLARGTEAFF. This chain uses TRBV7-2 with TRBJ1-1, with D tentatively TRBD1 (6 bases). Trimming stripped 0 bases from V and 5 bases from J, with 7 bases between. The CDR3 runs to 13 residues. Germline values: CDR1 SGHTA, CDR2 FQGNSA.